Each of the 13 T cell receptor beta chains below was sequenced from the same sample in a study of OX40 agonist ivuxolimab in advanced cancers. The assay was immunoSEQ multiplex PCR, and TCRdb's table has in-frame clones only and misses some. This sample has roughly 45,000 clones; approximately 84% occur once, and the top ten carry 15%. The starting material was CD4+ or CD8+ T cells sorted from blood, obtained in a trial of the OX40 agonist ivuxolimab. The receptors were gathered from an adult with an advanced solid tumor such as melanoma, head and neck, liver or kidney cancer.

This clone was counted between two and nine times. The genes are TRBV29-1 and TRBJ2-7; D is undetermined. Germline-derived CDR1 and CDR2 are SQVTM and ANQGSEA. Between the trimmed V and J ends, which lost 5 bases and 2 bases, there was a span of 13 bases. CDR3 length: 13 amino acids. The CDR3 protein is CSVLTLITYEQYF. CDR3 coding DNA: TGCAGCGTTTTAACACTAATTACCTACGAGCAGTACTTC.

The chain uses TRBV28 and TRBJ2-2; D not certain. CDR1 is MDHEN and CDR2 is SYDVKM in the germline V gene. CDR3 length: 12 amino acids. Between the trimmed V and J ends, which lost 5 bases and 2 bases, there was a span of 3 bases. CDR3 sequence reads: CASSPNTGELFF. Written as DNA, the CDR3 is TGTGCCAGCAGTCCCAACACCGGGGAGCTGTTTTTT.

This clone was counted a single time. V gene TRBV7-2 combines with J gene TRBJ2-7, with D perhaps matching TRBD2 (5 bases). The CDR3 loop spans 16 amino acids. Looked up from germline, CDR1 is SGHTA and CDR2 is FQGNSA. Trimming took off 6 bases at V and 0 bases at J, with 18 bases between the two ends. The CDR3 loop is CASSPGFGHNSYEQYF. The DNA for the CDR3 is TGTGCCAGCAGTCCGGGGTTCGGGCATAACTCCTACGAGCAGTACTTC.

This clone has just a few counts. The genes are TRBV6-4 and TRBJ2-1, with 8 bases identical to TRBD2. The V and J ends lost 0 bases and 8 bases, in that order; junction bases with no gene match: 6. The germline gives CDR1 MRHNA, CDR2 SNTAGT. The CDR3 consists of 15 residues. CDR3 DNA: TGTGCCAGCAGTGACTCGGGACTAGGGGCCGATGAGCAGTTCTTC. Protein: CASSDSGLGADEQFF.

The CDR3 DNA reads TGCAGCGGTGGACCAGCGGGGCTCACAGATACGCAGTATTTT. This sequence encodes CSGGPAGLTDTQYF. The gene calls are TRBV29-1 and TRBJ2-3, with 7 bases identical to TRBD2. The CDR3 sequence is 14 residues long. CDR1 and CDR2 from the germline V gene are SQVTM and ANQGSEA. V lost 7 bases and J lost 2; bases outside the gene matches: 9.

The chain recombines TRBV19 with TRBJ2-3, with 7 bases aligning to TRBD2. The CDR3 extends over 16 amino acids. The V segment lost 5 bases and the J segment 0 bases; nucleotides outside the gene matches: 8. CDR1 and CDR2 from the germline V gene are LNHDA and SQIVND (reference sequence). CDR3: CASSSLASGSTDTQYF. The CDR3 nucleotides are TGTGCCAGTAGTTCCCTTGCTAGCGGTAGCACAGATACGCAGTATTTT.

The CDR3: CASSGGLSSYNEQFF. CDR3 in DNA: TGCGCCAGCAGCGGGGGACTGAGCTCCTACAATGAGCAGTTCTTC. The chain combines TRBV5-1 with TRBJ2-1, with D perhaps matching TRBD2 (6 bases). The CDR3 extends over 15 amino acids. Germline V CDR1 and CDR2: SGHRS, YFSETQ. The V and J ends lost 4 bases and 0 bases respectively, with 11 bases between them.

The chain uses TRBV4-1 and TRBJ2-7; no clear D gene. V lost 1 base and J 6 bases, leaving 7 bases between the germline ends. The length of the CDR3 is 12 residues. Germline V gives CDR1 MGHRA, CDR2 YSYEKL. The CDR3 sequence: CASSQVMGEQYF. DNA for the CDR3: TGCGCCAGCAGCCAAGTCATGGGCGAGCAGTACTTC.

As DNA, the CDR3 is TGTGCCAGCAGTTTAGGGGAGGGGGGCGCGAATGAAAAACTGTTTTTT. Translating gives CASSLGEGGANEKLFF. The J gene is TRBJ1-4, the V gene TRBV28; D may be TRBD1 (6 bases). Germline CDR1 is MDHEN and CDR2 is SYDVKM. The CDR3 length is 16 residues. The V and J ends lost 2 bases and 5 bases respectively, with 15 bases between them.

The chain couples TRBV5-1 to TRBJ2-7; D remains unclear. CDR1 SGHRS and CDR2 YFSETQ come from the germline V gene. There are 15 residues in the CDR3. Deletions cut 0 bases from V and 3 bases from J, with 13 bases between. The CDR3 is CASSLESTQFYEQYF. The CDR3 DNA follows: TGCGCCAGCAGCTTGGAGTCAACCCAATTCTACGAGCAGTACTTC.

This clone came up once. This sequence joins TRBV6-5 and TRBJ2-7; possibly TRBD2 for D (6 bases). The V end was cut by 2 bases, the J end by 3 bases, with 17 bases between. This CDR3 has 16 residues. Per the germline V gene, CDR1 is MNHEY and CDR2 is SVGAGI. Here the CDR3 reads CASSYTITGGFYEQYF. CDR3 coding DNA: TGTGCCAGCAGTTACACCATCACCGGGGGTTTCTACGAGCAGTACTTC.

The chain employs TRBV11-3 and TRBJ1-1, with 7 positions matching TRBD1. Germline CDR1 is SGHNT and CDR2 is YENEEA. V shed 6 bases, J shed 0 bases, and the junction held 7 bases outside the gene matches. The CDR3 is 15 amino acids. CDR3 residues: CASRKRGRMNTEAFF. The CDR3, as DNA: TGTGCCAGCAGGAAAAGGGGGCGGATGAACACTGAAGCTTTCTTT. Drawing the rest from reference TRBV11-3 and TRBJ1-1, the complete variable domain is EAGVVQSPRYKIIEKKQPVAFWCNPISGHNTLYWYLQNLGQGPELLIRYENEEAVDDSQLPKDRFSAERLKGVDSTLKIQPAELGDSAVYLCASRKRGRMNTEAFFGQGTRLTVV.

The chain carries TRBV5-6 and TRBJ1-2, with unresolved D. There are 16 residues in the CDR3. Trimming left V 3 bases short and J 3 bases short, with 18 bases between. Germline CDR1 SGHDT, CDR2 YYEEEE. The chain's CDR3 is CASSSLSDGFYYGYTF. In DNA, the CDR3 is TGTGCCAGCAGCTCGCTCTCGGACGGATTCTACTATGGCTACACCTTC.